Reported below is one T cell receptor beta chain. This sample was taken from a study of CD8 T cells in Susac syndrome. The authors negatively isolated CD8+ and CD4+ T cells and FACS-enriched TEMRA cells. The authors reverse transcribed roughly 0.5 to 1 ug RNA with random hexamers. MiXCR was run by TCRdb on the immunoSEQ multiplex PCR reads, yielding one entry per CDR3 protein. The sample lists about 120,000 distinct CDR3 sequences; 80% to 95% were seen once. This TCR was recovered from a human donor in good health. The sample taken for sequencing was CD8+ T cells from PBMCs.

The CDR3 loop is CASSLGGSGQGSQPQHF. CDR3 coding DNA: TGTGCCAGCAGCTTAGGTGGTTCGGGACAGGGGTCGCAGCCCCAGCATTTT. The V call is TRBV7-2, the J call TRBJ1-5; 10 bases agree with TRBD1. Per germline, CDR1 SGHTA and CDR2 FQGNSA. This CDR3 comprises 17 residues. Germline trimming cut 1 base from V and 7 bases from J; bases unmatched to any gene: 10.